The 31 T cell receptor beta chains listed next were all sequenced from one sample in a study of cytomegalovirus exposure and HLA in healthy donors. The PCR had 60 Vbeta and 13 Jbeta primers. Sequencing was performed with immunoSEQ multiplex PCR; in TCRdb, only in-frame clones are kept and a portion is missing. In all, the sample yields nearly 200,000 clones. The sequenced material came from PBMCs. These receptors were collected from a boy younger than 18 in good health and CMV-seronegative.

CDR3 coding DNA: TGTGCCAGCACCCAGGGCTCTGGAAACACCATATATTTT. As protein: CASTQGSGNTIYF. This sequence joins TRBV6-5 and TRBJ1-3; TRBD1 might be the D (5 bases). Deletions cut 7 bases from V and 0 bases from J, with 7 bases between. Germline lookup yields CDR1 MNHEY and CDR2 SVGAGI. The CDR3 has 13 amino acids.

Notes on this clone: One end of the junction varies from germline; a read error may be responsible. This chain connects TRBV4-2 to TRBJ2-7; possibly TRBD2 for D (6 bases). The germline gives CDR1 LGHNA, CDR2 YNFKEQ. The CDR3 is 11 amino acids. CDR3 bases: TGTGCCAGCAGCCAAGACCGGGAGCAGCACTTC. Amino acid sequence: CASSQDREQHF.

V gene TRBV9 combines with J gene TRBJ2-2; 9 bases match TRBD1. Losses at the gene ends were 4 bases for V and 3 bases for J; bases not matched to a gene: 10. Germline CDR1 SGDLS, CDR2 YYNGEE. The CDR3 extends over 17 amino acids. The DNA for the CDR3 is TGTGCCAGCAGCCCTCGCCGGACAGGGGCATACACCGGGGAGCTGTTTTTT. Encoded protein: CASSPRRTGAYTGELFF. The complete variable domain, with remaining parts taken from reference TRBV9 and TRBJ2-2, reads DSGVTQTPKHLITATGQRVTLRCSPRSGDLSVYWYQQSLDQGLQFLIQYYNGEERAKGNILERFSAQQFPDLHSELNLSSLELGDSALYFCASSPRRTGAYTGELFFGEGSRLTVL.

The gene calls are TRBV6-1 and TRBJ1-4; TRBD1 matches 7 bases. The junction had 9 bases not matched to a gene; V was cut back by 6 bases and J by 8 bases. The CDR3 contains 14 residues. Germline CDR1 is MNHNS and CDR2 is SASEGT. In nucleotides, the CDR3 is TGTGCCAGCAGGGGGGGAATACAGGGGGAAAAACTGTTTTTT. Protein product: CASRGGIQGEKLFF.

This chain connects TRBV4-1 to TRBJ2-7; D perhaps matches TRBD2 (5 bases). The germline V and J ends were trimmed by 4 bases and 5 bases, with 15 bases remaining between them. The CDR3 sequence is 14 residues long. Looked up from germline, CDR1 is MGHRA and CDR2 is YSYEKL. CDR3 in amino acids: CASSPIGLVNEQYF. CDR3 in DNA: TGCGCCAGCAGCCCCATCGGACTTGTTAACGAGCAGTACTTC.

CDR3 sequence (DNA): TGTGCCAGTGACCGGGGAGAGAATAGCAATCAGCCCCAGCATTTT. Amino acid sequence: CASDRGENSNQPQHF. This chain links TRBV19 with TRBJ1-5; no firm D call. V was pared by 8 bases and J by 0 bases, with 14 bases between. This CDR3 comprises 15 residues. Germline V CDR1 and CDR2: LNHDA, SQIVND (reference sequence).

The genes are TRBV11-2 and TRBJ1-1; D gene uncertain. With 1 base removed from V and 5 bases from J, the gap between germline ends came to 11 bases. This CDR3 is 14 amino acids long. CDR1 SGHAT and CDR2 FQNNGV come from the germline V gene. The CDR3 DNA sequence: TGTGCCAGCAGCTTAGTTGGCAGGCGAACTGAAGCTTTCTTT. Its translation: CASSLVGRRTEAFF.

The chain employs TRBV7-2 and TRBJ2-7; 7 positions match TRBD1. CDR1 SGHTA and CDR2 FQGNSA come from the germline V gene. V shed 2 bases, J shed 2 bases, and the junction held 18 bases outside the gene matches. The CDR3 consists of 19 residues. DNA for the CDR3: TGTGCCAGCAGCTTAAGGTTCGGGTTGTCGGGACAGCTGACCTACGAGCAGTACTTC. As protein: CASSLRFGLSGQLTYEQYF.

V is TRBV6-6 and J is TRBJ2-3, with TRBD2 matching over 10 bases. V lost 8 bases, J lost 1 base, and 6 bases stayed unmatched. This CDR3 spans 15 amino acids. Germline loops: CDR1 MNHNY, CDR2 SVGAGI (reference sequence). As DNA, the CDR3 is TGTGCCAGCGCCCGGACTAGCGGAGGCACAGATACGCAGTATTTT. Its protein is CASARTSGGTDTQYF.

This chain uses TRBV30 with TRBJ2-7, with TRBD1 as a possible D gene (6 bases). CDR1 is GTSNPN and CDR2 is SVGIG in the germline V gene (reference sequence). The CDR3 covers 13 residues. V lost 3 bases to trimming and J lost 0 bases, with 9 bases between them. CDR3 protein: CAWRGQSSYEQYF. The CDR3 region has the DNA TGTGCCTGGAGAGGACAGAGCTCCTACGAGCAGTACTTC.

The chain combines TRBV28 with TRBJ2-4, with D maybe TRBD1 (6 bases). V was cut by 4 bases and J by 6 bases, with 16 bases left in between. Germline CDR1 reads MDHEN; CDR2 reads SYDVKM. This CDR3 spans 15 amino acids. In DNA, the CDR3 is TGTGCCAGCAGTTCCGCCGGACAGCGCTTAAACATTCAGTACTTC. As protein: CASSSAGQRLNIQYF.

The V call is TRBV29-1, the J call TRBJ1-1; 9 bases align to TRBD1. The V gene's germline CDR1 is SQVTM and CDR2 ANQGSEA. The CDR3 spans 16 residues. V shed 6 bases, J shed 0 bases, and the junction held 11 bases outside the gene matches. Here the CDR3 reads CSVDSGTGTLNTEAFF. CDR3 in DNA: TGCAGCGTCGACTCCGGGACAGGGACCCTGAACACTGAAGCTTTCTTT.

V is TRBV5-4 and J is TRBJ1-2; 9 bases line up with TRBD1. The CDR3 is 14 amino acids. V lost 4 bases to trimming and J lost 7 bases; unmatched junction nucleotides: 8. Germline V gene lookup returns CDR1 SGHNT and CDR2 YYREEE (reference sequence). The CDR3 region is CASSRPGQGGGYTF. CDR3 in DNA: TGTGCCAGCAGCCGGCCGGGACAGGGTGGTGGCTACACCTTC.

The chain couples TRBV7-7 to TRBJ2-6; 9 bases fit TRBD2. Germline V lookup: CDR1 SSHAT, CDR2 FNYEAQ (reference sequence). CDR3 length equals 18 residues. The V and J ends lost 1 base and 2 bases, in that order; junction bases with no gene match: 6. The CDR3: CASSLGRGGGPGANVLTF. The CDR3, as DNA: TGTGCCAGCAGCTTAGGGCGGGGGGGCGGCCCTGGGGCCAACGTCCTGACTTTC.

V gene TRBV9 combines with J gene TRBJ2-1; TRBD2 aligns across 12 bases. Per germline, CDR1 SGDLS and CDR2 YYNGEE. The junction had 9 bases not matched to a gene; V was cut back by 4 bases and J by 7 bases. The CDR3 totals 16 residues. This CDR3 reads CASSHQLAGGRNEQFF. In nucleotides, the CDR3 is TGTGCCAGCAGCCATCAACTAGCGGGGGGACGAAATGAGCAGTTCTTC.

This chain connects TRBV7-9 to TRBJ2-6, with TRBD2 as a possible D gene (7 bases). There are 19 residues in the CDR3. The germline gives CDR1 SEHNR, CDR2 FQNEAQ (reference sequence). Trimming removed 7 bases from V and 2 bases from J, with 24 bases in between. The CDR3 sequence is CASIHSPWGGYTGANVLTF. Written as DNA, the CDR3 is TGTGCCAGCATCCATTCCCCGTGGGGGGGCTATACTGGGGCCAACGTCCTGACTTTC.

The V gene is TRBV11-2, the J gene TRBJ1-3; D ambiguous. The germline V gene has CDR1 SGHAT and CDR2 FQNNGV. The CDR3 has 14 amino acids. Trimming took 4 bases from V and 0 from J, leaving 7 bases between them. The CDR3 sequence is CASSSYSSGNTIYF. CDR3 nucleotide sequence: TGTGCCAGCAGCTCATACAGCTCTGGAAACACCATATATTTT.

The CDR3 here is CASSPLHPGTGDGLGGYTF. CDR3 DNA: TGTGCCAGCAGCCCACTCCACCCAGGGACAGGGGATGGGTTGGGTGGCTACACCTTC. The chain recombines TRBV28 with TRBJ1-2; 10 nucleotides align to TRBD1. CDR3 length: 19 amino acids. The ends lost 6 bases at V and 7 bases at J; junction bases unmatched: 23. Looked up from germline, CDR1 is MDHEN and CDR2 is SYDVKM.

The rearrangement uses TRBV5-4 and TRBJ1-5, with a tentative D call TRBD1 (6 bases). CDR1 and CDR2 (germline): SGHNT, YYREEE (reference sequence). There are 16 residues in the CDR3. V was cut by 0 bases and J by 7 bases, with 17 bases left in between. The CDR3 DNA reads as TGTGCCAGCAGCTTGGCCGCCAGGGGCGCCAACCAGCCCCAGCATTTT. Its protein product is CASSLAARGANQPQHF.

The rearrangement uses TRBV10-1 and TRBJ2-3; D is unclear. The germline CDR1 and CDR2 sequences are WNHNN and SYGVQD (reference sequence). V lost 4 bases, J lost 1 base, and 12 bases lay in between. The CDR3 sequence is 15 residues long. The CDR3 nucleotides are TGCGCCAGCAGTGTTCGCGGCGGAGGCACAGATACGCAGTATTTT. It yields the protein CASSVRGGGTDTQYF.

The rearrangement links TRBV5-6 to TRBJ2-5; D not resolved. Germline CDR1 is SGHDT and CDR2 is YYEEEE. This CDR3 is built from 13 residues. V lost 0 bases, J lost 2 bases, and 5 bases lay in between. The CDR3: CASSLDRQETQYF. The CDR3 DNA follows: TGTGCCAGCAGCTTGGACAGACAAGAGACCCAGTACTTC.

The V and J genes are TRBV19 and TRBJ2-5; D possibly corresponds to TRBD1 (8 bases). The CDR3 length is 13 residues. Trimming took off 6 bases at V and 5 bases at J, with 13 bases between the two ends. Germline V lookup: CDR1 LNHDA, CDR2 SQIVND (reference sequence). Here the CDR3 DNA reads TGTGCCAGTAGAGACAGGGGAGGGGAGACCCAGTACTTC. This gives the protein CASRDRGGETQYF.

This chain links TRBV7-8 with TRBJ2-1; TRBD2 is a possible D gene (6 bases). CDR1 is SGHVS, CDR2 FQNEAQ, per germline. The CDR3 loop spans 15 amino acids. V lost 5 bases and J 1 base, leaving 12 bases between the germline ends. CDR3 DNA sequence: TGTGCCAGCAGCCTAAGGAGGGATTCCTACAATGAGCAGTTCTTC. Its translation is CASSLRRDSYNEQFF.

CDR3 nucleotides: TGCGCCAGCAGCCCCAGGGGATGGGGGAGCACAGATACGCAGTATTTT. Residues: CASSPRGWGSTDTQYF. The chain combines TRBV4-1 with TRBJ2-3; perhaps TRBD1 as D (6 bases). V dropped 4 bases and J dropped 0 bases, with 14 bases sitting between them. The CDR3 length is 16 residues. The germline gives CDR1 MGHRA, CDR2 YSYEKL.

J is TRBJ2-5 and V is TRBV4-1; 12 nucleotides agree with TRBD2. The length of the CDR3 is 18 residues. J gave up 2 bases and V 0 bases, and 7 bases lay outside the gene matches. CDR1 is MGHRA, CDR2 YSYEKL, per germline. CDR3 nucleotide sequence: TGCGCCAGCAGCCAAGAGGCCGGACTAGCGGGGAAACAAGAGACCCAGTACTTC. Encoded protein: CASSQEAGLAGKQETQYF.

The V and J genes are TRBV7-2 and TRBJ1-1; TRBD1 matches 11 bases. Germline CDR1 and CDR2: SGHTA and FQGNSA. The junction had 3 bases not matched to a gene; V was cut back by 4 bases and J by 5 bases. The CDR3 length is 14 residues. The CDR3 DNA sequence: TGTGCCAGCAGCTCGGACAGGGGGCTGACTGAAGCTTTCTTT. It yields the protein CASSSDRGLTEAFF.

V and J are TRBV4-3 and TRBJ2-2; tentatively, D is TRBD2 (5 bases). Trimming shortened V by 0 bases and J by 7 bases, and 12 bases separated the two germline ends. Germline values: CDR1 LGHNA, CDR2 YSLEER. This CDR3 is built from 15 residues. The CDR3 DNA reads TGCGCCAGCAGCCAAGAGAGGGCCTGGAGCGGGGAGCTGTTTTTT. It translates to CASSQERAWSGELFF.

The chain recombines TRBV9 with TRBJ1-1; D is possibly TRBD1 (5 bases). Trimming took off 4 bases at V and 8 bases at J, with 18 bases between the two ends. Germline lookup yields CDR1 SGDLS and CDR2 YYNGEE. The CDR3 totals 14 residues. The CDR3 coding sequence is TGTGCCAGCAGCCCGGGGGGGGGAGCGGGCGAAGCTTTCTTT. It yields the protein CASSPGGGAGEAFF.

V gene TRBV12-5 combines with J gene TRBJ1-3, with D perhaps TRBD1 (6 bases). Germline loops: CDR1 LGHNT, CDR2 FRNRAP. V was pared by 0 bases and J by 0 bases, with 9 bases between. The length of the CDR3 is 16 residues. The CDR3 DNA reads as TGTGCTAGTGGTTTGGTCACAGGGAGCTCTGGAAACACCATATATTTT. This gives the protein CASGLVTGSSGNTIYF. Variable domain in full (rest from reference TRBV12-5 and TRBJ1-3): DARVTQTPRHKVTEMGQEVTMRCQPILGHNTVFWYRQTMMQGLELLAYFRNRAPLDDSGMPKDRFSAEMPDATLATLKIQPSEPRDSAVYFCASGLVTGSSGNTIYFGEGSWLTVV.

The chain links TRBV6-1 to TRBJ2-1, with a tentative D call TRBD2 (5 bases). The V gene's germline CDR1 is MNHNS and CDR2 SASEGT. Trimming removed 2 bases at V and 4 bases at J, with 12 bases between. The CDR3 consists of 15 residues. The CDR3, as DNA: TGTGCCAGCAGTGAACAAGAGGGATCATACAATGAGCAGTTCTTC. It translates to CASSEQEGSYNEQFF.

DNA of the CDR3: TGTGCCAGCAGCTTGGGGGCGGTCACCTACGAGCAGTACTTC. It yields the protein CASSLGAVTYEQYF. This sequence joins TRBV7-8 and TRBJ2-7; tentative D call: TRBD1 (6 bases). CDR3 size: 14 residues. From germline, CDR1 is SGHVS and CDR2 FQNEAQ. V was shortened by 3 bases and J by 2 bases, with 11 bases between the two germline ends.